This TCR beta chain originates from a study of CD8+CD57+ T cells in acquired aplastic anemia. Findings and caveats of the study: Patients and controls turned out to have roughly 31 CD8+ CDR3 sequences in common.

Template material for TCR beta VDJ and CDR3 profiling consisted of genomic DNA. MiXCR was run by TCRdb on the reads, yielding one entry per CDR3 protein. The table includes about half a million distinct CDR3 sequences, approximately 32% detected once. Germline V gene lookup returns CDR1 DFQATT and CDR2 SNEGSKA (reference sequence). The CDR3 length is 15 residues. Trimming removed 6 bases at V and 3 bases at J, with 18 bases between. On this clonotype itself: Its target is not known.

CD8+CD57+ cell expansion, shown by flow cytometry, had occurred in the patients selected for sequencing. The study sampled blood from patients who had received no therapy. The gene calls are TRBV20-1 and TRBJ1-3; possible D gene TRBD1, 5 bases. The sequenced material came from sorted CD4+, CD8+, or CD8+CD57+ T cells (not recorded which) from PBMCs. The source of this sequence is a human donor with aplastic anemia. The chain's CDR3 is CSASRPSGNGNTIYF. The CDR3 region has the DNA TGCAGTGCCAGCAGGCCGTCAGGGAATGGAAACACCATATATTTT.